These 19 T cell receptor beta chains were all obtained from the same sample, sequenced in a study of OX40 agonist ivuxolimab in advanced cancers. The protocol was immunoSEQ multiplex PCR, while the TCRdb copy is restricted to in-frame clones and leaves out a portion. The table includes about 59,000 clones, about 87% detected once. The sample here was CD4+ or CD8+ T cells sorted from blood, taken in a trial of the OX40 agonist ivuxolimab. These receptors were taken from an adult with an advanced solid tumor such as melanoma, head and neck, liver or kidney cancer.

V is TRBV5-3 and J is TRBJ2-6; no clear D. TRBV5-3 is an open reading frame, and its role is uncertain. The CDR3 has 15 residues. V was pared by 3 bases and J by 0 bases, with 7 bases between. CDR3 DNA sequence: TGTGCCAGAAGCTGTCGGGCCTCTGGGGCCAACGTCCTGACTTTC. Its translation is CARSCRASGANVLTF.

The chain joins TRBV28 to TRBJ2-7; D is undetermined. The ends were cut back, 6 bases at V and 4 bases at J, with 13 bases in the middle. The CDR3 is 13 residues long. Germline V gives CDR1 MDHEN, CDR2 SYDVKM. The DNA of the CDR3 is TGTGCCAGCAGCCCCCAATCAGTATACGAGCAGTACTTC. Translated: CASSPQSVYEQYF.

Note on this clone: Other DNA variants within this sample encode the same CDR3. This chain joins TRBV30 and TRBJ1-4; D remains unclear. Trimming took 4 bases from V and 8 from J, leaving 8 bases between them. CDR3 size: 11 residues. Germline lookup yields CDR1 GTSNPN and CDR2 SVGIG (reference sequence). CDR3 bases: TGTGCCTGGACAGGAGGAGAAAAACTGTTTTTT. Residues: CAWTGGEKLFF.

Written as DNA, the CDR3 is TGTGCCAGTAGTATAACTAGCGGGAACACCGGGGAGCTGTTTTTT. This sequence encodes CASSITSGNTGELFF. The chain couples TRBV19 to TRBJ2-2; 8 nucleotides agree with TRBD2. V lost 2 bases and J lost 1; bases outside the gene matches: 0. The CDR3 has 15 residues. The germline V gene has CDR1 LNHDA and CDR2 SQIVND (reference sequence).

V usage is TRBV9 and J usage is TRBJ1-2; TRBD1 agrees at 9 bases. V lost 4 bases to trimming and J lost 7 bases; unmatched junction nucleotides: 5. Germline loops: CDR1 SGDLS, CDR2 YYNGEE. The CDR3 covers 13 residues. The CDR3 sequence is CASSLGQGSGYTF. The CDR3 DNA reads as TGTGCCAGCAGCCTGGGACAGGGCTCTGGCTACACCTTC.

The V gene is TRBV11-2, the J gene TRBJ1-5; 7 positions match TRBD1. V was pared by 6 bases and J by 7 bases, with 12 bases of the junction left unmatched. Per the germline V gene, CDR1 is SGHAT and CDR2 is FQNNGV. The length of the CDR3 is 15 residues. The CDR3 nucleotides read TGTGCCAGCAGAAAAACGACAGGGACGAAGCAGCCCCAGCATTTT. This encodes CASRKTTGTKQPQHF.

V usage is TRBV18 and J usage is TRBJ2-5; D gene ambiguous. Germline V gene data show CDR1 as KGHSH and CDR2 as LQKENI. The CDR3 sequence is 14 residues long. The germline V and J ends were trimmed by 2 bases and 3 bases, with 10 bases remaining between them. The CDR3 loop reads CASSPGLVEETQYF. CDR3 nucleotides: TGTGCCAGCTCACCAGGATTGGTAGAAGAGACCCAGTACTTC.

V usage is TRBV7-2 and J usage is TRBJ2-7; the match to TRBD2 covers 10 bases. In germline, CDR1 is SGHTA, CDR2 FQGNSA. The CDR3 runs 15 residues. The ends lost 4 bases at V and 3 bases at J; junction bases unmatched: 6. In DNA, the CDR3 is TGTGCCAGCAGCTCCATGATAGCGGGAGGCTACGAGCAGTACTTC. Translated: CASSSMIAGGYEQYF.

The rearrangement links TRBV19 to TRBJ2-1; D may be TRBD2 (7 bases). The CDR3 length is 15 residues. The V gene's germline CDR1 is LNHDA and CDR2 SQIVND (reference sequence). Trimming shortened V by 10 bases and J by 7 bases, and 23 bases separated the two germline ends. DNA for the CDR3: TGTGCCACCACTTCTCCGGCGGGGGCTACTAATGAGCAGTTCTTC. This codes for CATTSPAGATNEQFF.

CDR3 loop: CASRAIGSSPLHF. The CDR3 region has the DNA TGTGCCAGCCGTGCTATCGGGAGTTCACCCCTCCACTTT. V is TRBV19 and J is TRBJ1-6; no firm D call. CDR1 and CDR2 from the germline V gene are LNHDA and SQIVND (reference sequence). V lost 9 bases and J 9 bases, leaving 15 bases between the germline ends. The CDR3 loop spans 13 amino acids.

The chain is built from TRBV28 and TRBJ1-5; unclear D gene. Germline V gene sequence: CDR1 MDHEN, CDR2 SYDVKM. V was trimmed by 3 bases and J by 0 bases, leaving 6 bases between them. There are 14 residues in the CDR3. Written as DNA, the CDR3 is TGTGCCAGCAGTTTTTGGGGTAGCAATCAGCCCCAGCATTTT. This translates into CASSFWGSNQPQHF.

The chain is built from TRBV28 and TRBJ2-1, with TRBD1 as a possible D gene (6 bases). Deletions cut 3 bases from V and 10 bases from J, with 19 bases between. The V gene's germline CDR1 is MDHEN and CDR2 SYDVKM. The CDR3 is 15 residues long. The DNA for the CDR3 is TGTGCCAGCAGTTTGAGCAGGGGATTTGTTGGCGAGCAGTTCTTC. The encoded protein is CASSLSRGFVGEQFF.

The CDR3 DNA follows: TGTGCCAGCAGTGTTGGACAGGGGCGTCTGAAGGGCTATGGCTACACCTTC. Translation: CASSVGQGRLKGYGYTF. V gene TRBV6-1 combines with J gene TRBJ1-2, with TRBD1 matching 9 bases. CDR1 MNHNS and CDR2 SASEGT come from the germline V gene. This CDR3 comprises 17 residues. V was pared by 4 bases and J by 4 bases, with 13 bases of the junction left unmatched.

This chain uses TRBV10-2 with TRBJ2-5, with no clear D. Germline values: CDR1 WSHSY, CDR2 SAAADI. The CDR3 has 13 residues. With 3 bases removed from V and 5 bases from J, the gap between germline ends came to 10 bases. The CDR3 coding sequence is TGCGCCAGCAGTGAAAATTACCGGGAGACCCAGTACTTC. Its protein is CASSENYRETQYF.

The genes are TRBV7-9 and TRBJ1-5; 9 bases map to TRBD1. The CDR3 is 14 amino acids. Germline V gives CDR1 SEHNR, CDR2 FQNEAQ (reference sequence). Germline trimming cut 4 bases from V and 6 bases from J; bases unmatched to any gene: 4. CDR3 DNA: TGTGCCAGCAGCTCACAGGGGGCCGCTCAGCCCCAGCATTTT. Translating gives CASSSQGAAQPQHF.

The rearrangement joins TRBV6-5 to TRBJ1-1; 7 bases are a match to TRBD1. V trimming: 6 bases; J trimming: 6 bases; junction bases outside the gene matches: 7. This CDR3 region has 13 residues. CDR1 is MNHEY, CDR2 SVGAGI, per germline. The CDR3 loop reads CASSRVQGPEAFF. DNA for the CDR3: TGTGCCAGCAGCCGTGTACAGGGGCCTGAAGCTTTCTTT.

In nucleotides, the CDR3 is TGCGCCAGCAGCTTGGAACAGAACACTGAAGCTTTCTTT. This sequence encodes CASSLEQNTEAFF. The chain carries TRBV5-1 and TRBJ1-1; D unresolved. The germline V and J ends were trimmed by 0 bases and 1 base, with 4 bases remaining between them. The germline CDR1 and CDR2 sequences are SGHRS and YFSETQ. The CDR3 runs 13 residues.

The V and J genes are TRBV5-1 and TRBJ2-5, with D possibly TRBD2 on 6 matching bases. The CDR3 loop spans 12 amino acids. Germline V gene sequence: CDR1 SGHRS, CDR2 YFSETQ. V was shortened by 4 bases and J by 5 bases, with 9 bases between the two germline ends. CDR3 DNA: TGCGCCAGCAGCGGGGGACTGGAGACCCAGTACTTC. This gives the protein CASSGGLETQYF.

The chain recombines TRBV6-5 with TRBJ2-5; tentatively, D is TRBD1 (6 bases). Germline assignment: CDR1 MNHEY and CDR2 SVGAGI. The CDR3 has 13 residues. V dropped 5 bases and J dropped 9 bases, with 16 bases sitting between them. The CDR3 sequence is CASSLTGLEAQYF. CDR3 in DNA: TGTGCCAGCAGTCTAACAGGGTTGGAGGCCCAGTACTTC.